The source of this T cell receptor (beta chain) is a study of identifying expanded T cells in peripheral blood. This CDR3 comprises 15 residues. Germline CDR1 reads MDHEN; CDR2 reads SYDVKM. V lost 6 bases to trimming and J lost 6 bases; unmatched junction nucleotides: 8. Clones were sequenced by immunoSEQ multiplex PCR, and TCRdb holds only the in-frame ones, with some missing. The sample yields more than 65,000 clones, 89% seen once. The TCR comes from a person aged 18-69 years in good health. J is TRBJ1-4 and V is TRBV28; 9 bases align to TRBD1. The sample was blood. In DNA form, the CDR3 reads TGTGCCAGCAGCTATGCCGGGACAGGGTATGAAAAACTGTTTTTT. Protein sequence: CASSYAGTGYEKLFF.